This T cell receptor (beta chain) was observed in a study of technical replicates of blood from a few donors. CDR1 is SGHDT, CDR2 YYEEEE, per germline. CDR3 length equals 13 residues. With 6 bases removed from V and 0 bases from J, the gap between germline ends came to 9 bases. Only in-frame clones appear in the TCRdb table, and some are missing; sequencing was by immunoSEQ multiplex PCR. Of tens of thousands of clones in the sample, 95% to 98% were seen once. V and J are TRBV5-6 and TRBJ1-1, with a possible D match to TRBD1 (5 bases). This TCR was sampled from a human donor in good health. What was sequenced was T cells isolated from PBMCs. The CDR3, as DNA: TGTGCCAGCAAAAGGGGCTTGAACACTGAAGCTTTCTTT. Its translation is CASKRGLNTEAFF.